Following are 11 T cell receptor beta chains from one sample sequenced in a study of cytomegalovirus exposure and HLA in healthy donors. Vbeta (60) and Jbeta (13) primers were used in the PCR. The method was immunoSEQ multiplex PCR; TCRdb's version includes in-frame clones alone and lacks a portion of them. The sample holds 150,000 to 200,000 clones; 80% are singletons and the top ten take around an eighth. The sample comprised PBMCs. These receptors were obtained from a woman aged 40 to 50 in good health and CMV-seronegative.

V gene TRBV7-6 combines with J gene TRBJ1-1; 7 nucleotides agree with TRBD1. CDR1 SGHVS and CDR2 FNYEAQ come from the germline V gene. The CDR3 totals 17 residues. Germline trimming cut 3 bases from V and 9 bases from J; bases unmatched to any gene: 19. CDR3 region: CASSLKFTGVANDKAFF. For the CDR3, the DNA is TGTGCCAGCAGCTTGAAGTTCACAGGGGTAGCAAACGACAAAGCTTTCTTT.

The chain employs TRBV25-1 and TRBJ2-1; 7 bases are shared with TRBD2. V trimming: 1 base; J trimming: 0 bases; junction bases outside the gene matches: 3. The length of the CDR3 is 16 residues. Germline V gives CDR1 MGHDK, CDR2 SYGVNS. The CDR3, as DNA: TGTGCCAGCAGTGAATCTGCTAGCGGCTCCTACAATGAGCAGTTCTTC. Its translation is CASSESASGSYNEQFF.

Written as DNA, the CDR3 is TGTGCCAGCAGCCCACCCACAGGGTATGGCTACACCTTC. This codes for CASSPPTGYGYTF. The rearrangement links TRBV13 to TRBJ1-2, with a tentative D call TRBD1 (6 bases). Germline CDR1 reads PRHDT; CDR2 reads FYEKMQ (reference sequence). V was clipped by 5 bases and J by 5 bases, with 12 bases between them. The CDR3 is 13 residues long.

In DNA, the CDR3 is TGCGCCAGCAGCTTGTCGACACTTAATGAAAAACTGTTTTTT. Its protein is CASSLSTLNEKLFF. This chain uses TRBV5-1 with TRBJ1-4, with D unresolved. V lost 1 base, J lost 4 bases, and 8 bases lay in between. The CDR3 has 14 residues. Germline lookup yields CDR1 SGHRS and CDR2 YFSETQ.

There are a few counts of this clone. V usage is TRBV19 and J usage is TRBJ2-3; TRBD1 agrees at 7 bases. Trimming cost V 9 bases and J 5 bases; bases outside gene matches: 11. Germline CDR1 and CDR2: LNHDA and SQIVND (reference sequence). This CDR3 has 14 residues. This CDR3 reads CASRTGQIGDTQYF. The CDR3 nucleotides read TGTGCCAGCCGCACGGGACAGATAGGAGATACGCAGTATTTT. The whole variable domain, filled in from reference TRBV19 and TRBJ2-3, reads DGGITQSPKYLFRKEGQNVTLSCEQNLNHDAMYWYRQDPGQGLRLIYYSQIVNDFQKGDIAEGYSVSREKKESFPLTVTSAQKNPTAFYLCASRTGQIGDTQYFGPGTRLTVL.

J is TRBJ2-1 and V is TRBV5-4; the match to TRBD2 covers 11 bases. This CDR3 has 16 amino acids. Germline lookup yields CDR1 SGHNT and CDR2 YYREEE (reference sequence). V lost 4 bases and J lost 1; bases outside the gene matches: 4. This chain's CDR3 is CASSRSSGGSYNEQFF. CDR3 DNA: TGTGCCAGCAGCCGATCTAGCGGGGGGTCCTACAATGAGCAGTTCTTC.

The CDR3 loop reads CASSLRTSGTQNEQYF. CDR3 nucleotide sequence: TGTGCCAGCAGCTTACGCACTAGCGGGACTCAGAACGAGCAGTACTTC. The chain combines TRBV7-8 with TRBJ2-7; 10 bases align to TRBD2. Germline CDR1 SGHVS, CDR2 FQNEAQ. The ends lost 2 bases at V and 5 bases at J; junction bases unmatched: 9. This CDR3 comprises 16 residues.

The chain uses TRBV6-1 and TRBJ1-2; no definite D call. Trimming removed 6 bases from V and 7 bases from J, with 15 bases in between. The CDR3 is 13 residues long. Germline V CDR1 and CDR2: MNHNS, SASEGT. The DNA for the CDR3 is TGTGCCAGCAGAGATCATAGCGACACTGGCTACACCTTC. Encoded protein: CASRDHSDTGYTF.

The chain combines TRBV10-3 with TRBJ1-3; D possibly corresponds to TRBD1 (5 bases). Germline V gives CDR1 ENHRY, CDR2 SYGVKD. The CDR3 length is 14 residues. Deletions cut 2 bases from V and 4 bases from J, with 9 bases between. The CDR3 here is CAISEAGLGNTIYF. CDR3 in DNA: TGTGCCATCAGTGAGGCAGGGCTCGGAAACACCATATATTTT.

DNA for the CDR3: TGTGCCAGCAGCCATTTGACAGGGAATGGCTACACCTTC. Amino acids: CASSHLTGNGYTF. The V call is TRBV11-2, the J call TRBJ1-2; 7 bases fit TRBD1. Germline lookup yields CDR1 SGHAT and CDR2 FQNNGV. Trimming at V came to 5 bases and at J to 6 bases, leaving 6 bases not matched to a gene. This CDR3 has 13 residues.

This rearrangement joins TRBV5-1 to TRBJ2-3; D might be TRBD2 (6 bases). The CDR3 covers 14 residues. Germline loops: CDR1 SGHRS, CDR2 YFSETQ. The V end lost 6 bases, the J end lost 4 bases, and 15 bases lay between the germline ends. This CDR3 is CASTEAGFSDTQYF. CDR3 bases: TGCGCCAGCACTGAGGCGGGGTTTTCAGATACGCAGTATTTT.